The 32 T cell receptor beta chains reported below all come from one sample, sequenced in a study of blood T cells in healthy people across ages. The second PCR ran roughly 7 to 11 cycles with a sample-barcoded 5' primer and J-beta primers. Via MiXCR, TCRdb re-called the 5' RACE reads, giving one row per CDR3 protein. The sample includes hundreds of thousands of distinct CDR3 sequences, around 24% of them seen just once. Separately, the same data were catalogued under a study of T cells of mothers and their children.

Material for sequencing was blood. Receptors originate from a boy aged 5-17 years in good health.

This clonotype was seen a handful of times. The genes are TRBV6-7 and TRBJ2-5, with 8 bases lining up with TRBD2. The J call is uncertain, as TRBJ2-7 better fits the DNA end. TRBV6-7 is known as an ORF, though its function is uncertain. The length of the CDR3 is 17 residues. CDR3 DNA: TGTGCCAGCAGTTACTCCCATATAGCGGGGACCCACTACGAGCAGTACTTC. Amino acids: CASSYSHIAGTHYEQYF.

This rearrangement joins TRBV29-1 to TRBJ2-7; D is uncertain. The ends were cut back, 4 bases at V and 2 bases at J, with 9 bases in the middle. The germline V gene encodes CDR1 SQVTM and CDR2 ANQGSEA. The CDR3 totals 12 residues. The CDR3 DNA is TGCAGCGTTGCAACGGAAGCCTACGAGCAGTACTTC. Its protein is CSVATEAYEQYF.

This clonotype was observed many times. The chain is built from TRBV28 and TRBJ2-5; the D is unclear. Deletions cut 5 bases from V and 0 bases from J, with 7 bases between. CDR1 is MDHEN, CDR2 SYDVKM, per germline. The CDR3 runs to 13 residues. The CDR3 region is CASSGGHQETQYF. CDR3 sequence (DNA): TGTGCCAGCAGTGGCGGACACCAAGAGACCCAGTACTTC.

The genes are TRBV6-1 and TRBJ2-5; 10 bases agree with TRBD2. Germline assignment: CDR1 MNHNS and CDR2 SASEGT. CDR3 length equals 18 residues. The ends lost 10 bases at V and 5 bases at J; junction bases unmatched: 22. CDR3 DNA sequence: TGTGCCACCCCAACCGGCGTCATTTTAGCGGGAGGAGGTGAGACCCAGTACTTC. Amino acids: CATPTGVILAGGGETQYF.

There are a few counts of this clonotype. One junction end does not reproduce the germline sequence, and a read error may be involved. This chain uses TRBV7-7 with TRBJ2-5; D possibly corresponds to TRBD1 (6 bases). CDR3 length equals 13 residues. Germline CDR1 reads SSHAT; CDR2 reads FNYEAQ (reference sequence). CDR3 amino acids: CASSSDRWETQYF. The DNA of the CDR3 is TGTGCTAGCAGCTCCGACAGGTGGGAGACCCAGTACTTC.

This clonotype showed up just a few times. The CDR3 here is CASSVPSDGVGGRLGDTQYF. Written as DNA, the CDR3 is TGTGCCAGCAGTGTCCCGAGCGACGGGGTTGGCGGGAGACTGGGGGATACGCAGTATTTT. The chain joins TRBV25-1 to TRBJ2-3, with TRBD2 matching 7 bases. Germline lookup yields CDR1 MGHDK and CDR2 SYGVNS. Germline trimming cut 4 bases from V and 6 bases from J; bases unmatched to any gene: 25. This CDR3 region has 20 residues.

This clonotype was seen a handful of times. V usage is TRBV6-1 and J usage is TRBJ2-7; D is uncertain. CDR1 is MNHNS and CDR2 is SASEGT in the germline V gene. CDR3 length: 12 amino acids. The V gene lost 2 bases and the J gene lost 7 bases, with 9 bases spanning the gap. Here the CDR3 reads CASSETRAEQYF. The CDR3 DNA reads TGTGCCAGCAGTGAAACGAGAGCGGAGCAGTACTTC.

The chain is built from TRBV7-9 and TRBJ2-5; 7 bases line up with TRBD1. The CDR3 totals 15 residues. Germline values: CDR1 SEHNR, CDR2 FQNEAQ (reference sequence). Trimming removed 4 bases from V and 1 base from J; junction bases left unmatched: 6. The CDR3 protein is CASSWGQSFQETQYF. The CDR3 region has the DNA TGTGCCAGCAGCTGGGGACAGTCCTTCCAAGAGACCCAGTACTTC. Variable domain in full (rest from reference TRBV7-9 and TRBJ2-5): DTGVSQNPRHKITKRGQNVTFRCDPISEHNRLYWYRQTLGQGPEFLTYFQNEAQLEKSRLLSDRFSAERPKGSFSTLEIQRTEQGDSAMYLCASSWGQSFQETQYFGPGTRLLVL.

This clonotype was seen a handful of times. This sequence joins TRBV4-3 and TRBJ1-1, with D possibly matching TRBD1 (5 bases). Germline CDR1 and CDR2: LGHNA and YSLEER. With 3 bases removed from V and 5 bases from J, the gap between germline ends came to 13 bases. There are 14 residues in the CDR3. The CDR3, as DNA: TGCGCCAGCAGCCAGTCAGACAGACGGACTGAAGCTTTCTTT. Translated, it gives CASSQSDRRTEAFF.

This clonotype was recorded a few times. One end of the junction fails to match germline, which may point to a read error. V is TRBV7-9 and J is TRBJ1-1, with a weak D call TRBD1 (5 bases). Germline assignment: CDR1 SEHNR and CDR2 FQNEAQ (reference sequence). The CDR3 contains 14 residues. The CDR3 DNA follows: TGTGCCAGCAGCTTCCCCAGGGTTGACACTGGAGCTTTCTTT. Translation gives CASSFPRVDTGAFF.

This clonotype showed up just a few times. This CDR3 is CASSPPRYRETGELFF. DNA of the CDR3: TGTGCCAGCAGCCCACCAAGGTACAGGGAAACCGGGGAGCTGTTTTTT. The V and J genes are TRBV9 and TRBJ2-2; D perhaps matches TRBD1 (6 bases). Trimming cost V 4 bases and J 5 bases, with 18 bases left between them. The CDR3 spans 16 residues. Germline CDR1 SGDLS, CDR2 YYNGEE.

This clonotype was counted many times. The V gene is TRBV7-2, the J gene TRBJ2-7; no definite D call. Germline lookup yields CDR1 SGHTA and CDR2 FQGNSA. This CDR3 spans 15 amino acids. V lost 1 base to trimming and J lost 3 bases, with 13 bases between them. CDR3 amino acids: CASSLGKNGVYEQYF. For the CDR3, the DNA is TGTGCCAGCAGCTTAGGCAAAAATGGAGTCTACGAGCAGTACTTC.

This clonotype is a singleton in its sample. This sequence joins TRBV20-1 and TRBJ2-7; D ambiguous. The J call may be faulty, since TRBJ2-5 better matches the DNA end. Per the germline V gene, CDR1 is DFQATT and CDR2 is SNEGSKA (reference sequence). This CDR3 has 14 residues. The CDR3 loop reads CSAPQSNLGETQYF. The CDR3 nucleotides are TGCAGTGCCCCTCAGAGCAATCTAGGGGAGACCCAGTACTTC.

This chain connects TRBV29-1 to TRBJ2-1; the match to TRBD2 covers 7 bases. The CDR3 covers 15 residues. V gave up 4 bases and J gave up 2 bases; unmatched junction bases: 8. Germline V gives CDR1 SQVTM, CDR2 ANQGSEA. The CDR3 protein is CSVVGGTAAYNEQFF. Here the CDR3 DNA reads TGCAGCGTTGTGGGGGGGACTGCCGCCTACAATGAGCAGTTCTTC.

This clonotype occurred many times. The gene calls are TRBV18 and TRBJ1-2, with D tentatively TRBD1 (5 bases). CDR3 length: 13 residues. Trimming took off 0 bases at V and 7 bases at J, with 9 bases between the two ends. Germline CDR1 is KGHSH and CDR2 is LQKENI. The CDR3, as DNA: TGTGCCAGCTCACCACCAGGGGTATTTGGCTACACCTTC. Its translation is CASSPPGVFGYTF.

This clonotype came up a few times. This rearrangement joins TRBV20-1 to TRBJ2-7, with no clear D. CDR1 and CDR2 from the germline V gene are DFQATT and SNEGSKA (reference sequence). The ends were cut back, 0 bases at V and 0 bases at J, with 6 bases in the middle. The CDR3 spans 13 residues. The CDR3 DNA is TGCAGTGCTAGAGACGGCAGCTCCTACGAGCAGTACTTC. This encodes CSARDGSSYEQYF.

The V call is TRBV7-9, the J call TRBJ1-1; perhaps TRBD1 as D (5 bases). Germline V gene data show CDR1 as SEHNR and CDR2 as FQNEAQ (reference sequence). The CDR3 sequence is 12 residues long. V gave up 8 bases and J gave up 1 base, with 8 bases separating them. CDR3 sequence: CASLQENTEAFF. CDR3 nucleotide sequence: TGTGCCAGCTTACAGGAGAACACTGAAGCTTTCTTT. The complete variable domain, with remaining parts taken from reference TRBV7-9 and TRBJ1-1, reads DTGVSQNPRHKITKRGQNVTFRCDPISEHNRLYWYRQTLGQGPEFLTYFQNEAQLEKSRLLSDRFSAERPKGSFSTLEIQRTEQGDSAMYLCASLQENTEAFFGQGTRLTVV.

V is TRBV6-1 and J is TRBJ2-3; D is perhaps TRBD1 (5 bases). The V and J ends lost 7 bases and 4 bases respectively, with 21 bases between them. Germline CDR1 and CDR2: MNHNS and SASEGT. The CDR3 is 16 amino acids. This chain's CDR3 is CASIRYGIQGPDTQYF. In DNA form, the CDR3 reads TGTGCCAGCATCCGTTATGGGATCCAGGGTCCAGATACGCAGTATTTT.

This clonotype has at least ten counts. The CDR3: CASSLVSRVVEQFF. The DNA of the CDR3 is TGTGCCAGCAGTCTCGTCTCTAGGGTTGTTGAGCAGTTCTTC. J is TRBJ2-5 and V is TRBV28, with D hard to call. Matching the DNA end better, TRBJ2-1 makes the J call doubtful. The CDR3 extends over 14 amino acids. CDR1 is MDHEN, CDR2 SYDVKM, per germline.

The table lists this clonotype with a few counts. The chain employs TRBV12-3 or TRBV12-4 and TRBJ2-7; perhaps TRBD1 as D (6 bases). This CDR3 spans 14 amino acids. V was clipped by 3 bases and J by 0 bases, with 9 bases between them. This CDR3 reads CASSFGQYSYEQYF. CDR3 DNA sequence: TGTGCCAGCAGTTTCGGACAGTACTCCTACGAGCAGTACTTC.

The V gene is TRBV20-1, the J gene TRBJ2-7; 7 nucleotides agree with TRBD2. The CDR3 extends over 14 amino acids. Trimming cost V 3 bases and J 1 base; bases outside gene matches: 6. The V gene's germline CDR1 is DFQATT and CDR2 SNEGSKA (reference sequence). CDR3 residues: CSASVASGSYEQYF. CDR3 coding DNA: TGCAGTGCTAGCGTGGCTAGCGGATCCTACGAGCAGTACTTC.

The sample holds a few counts of this clonotype. The chain combines TRBV20-1 with TRBJ1-2, with TRBD1 matching 9 bases. CDR1 is DFQATT, CDR2 SNEGSKA, per germline (reference sequence). V trimming: 6 bases; J trimming: 4 bases; junction bases outside the gene matches: 6. There are 13 residues in the CDR3. As DNA, the CDR3 is TGCAGTGCCGAGGACAGGGGTCTCTATGGCTACACCTTC. Residues: CSAEDRGLYGYTF.

The V and J genes are TRBV12-3 or TRBV12-4 and TRBJ2-7; D is possibly TRBD1 or TRBD2 (5 bases each). This CDR3 spans 12 amino acids. Trimming stripped 7 bases from V and 6 bases from J, with 13 bases between. This chain's CDR3 is CASTDRDLEQYF. As DNA, the CDR3 is TGTGCCAGCACCGACCGGGACCTCGAGCAGTACTTC.

This rearrangement joins TRBV5-1 to TRBJ2-1; TRBD2 matches at 8 bases. Germline trimming cut 4 bases from V and 10 bases from J; bases unmatched to any gene: 4. This CDR3 is 12 amino acids long. Germline V gene data show CDR1 as SGHRS and CDR2 as YFSETQ. CDR3 sequence: CASSRGGDEQFF. CDR3 in DNA: TGCGCCAGCAGCCGGGGGGGCGACGAGCAGTTCTTC.

The chain combines TRBV15 with TRBJ2-5; tentatively, D is TRBD2 (6 bases). This CDR3 contains 14 residues. Germline CDR1 reads LNHNV; CDR2 reads YYDKDF (reference sequence). The V gene lost 0 bases and the J gene lost 5 bases, with 10 bases spanning the gap. The CDR3 DNA is TGTGCCACCAGCAGAGAAACTAGCTGGGAGACCCAGTACTTC. Amino acids: CATSRETSWETQYF. The full variable domain, completed using reference TRBV15 and TRBJ2-5, is DAMVIQNPRYQVTQFGKPVTLSCSQTLNHNVMYWYQQKSSQAPKLLFHYYDKDFNNEADTPDNFQSRRPNTSFCFLDIRSPGLGDTAMYLCATSRETSWETQYFGPGTRLLVL.

Remarks on this clonotype: Compared with germline, one end of the junction differs, possibly owing to a read error. The CDR3 nucleotides read TGTGCCAGTCCCAACCGGCACTACGATGAGCAGTTCTTC. As protein: CASPNRHYDEQFF. The genes are TRBV19 and TRBJ2-1; D gene unclear. Germline loops: CDR1 LNHDA, CDR2 SQIVND (reference sequence). CDR3 length equals 13 residues.

This clonotype was seen a few times. The rearrangement uses TRBV7-2 and TRBJ2-5; D remains unclear. V was cut by 5 bases and J by 4 bases, with 11 bases left in between. This CDR3 contains 13 residues. Germline V lookup: CDR1 SGHTA, CDR2 FQGNSA. This CDR3 reads CASSRLGSETQYF. The CDR3 nucleotides are TGTGCCAGCAGCCGGTTGGGTTCAGAGACCCAGTACTTC.

V usage is TRBV4-2 and J usage is TRBJ1-2; TRBD1 matches 7 bases. The germline CDR1 and CDR2 sequences are LGHNA and YNFKEQ. After removal of 4 bases from V and 1 base from J, the junction contained 9 bases not matched to a gene. The CDR3 runs to 16 residues. In DNA, the CDR3 is TGTGCCAGCAGCCCCCTTGCCGGGACAGATAACTATGGCTACACCTTC. It encodes CASSPLAGTDNYGYTF.

This clonotype was counted a few times. This chain links TRBV7-9 with TRBJ2-1; no clear D gene. CDR3 length: 15 amino acids. Between the trimmed V and J ends, which lost 2 bases and 4 bases, there was a span of 12 bases. Germline assignment: CDR1 SEHNR and CDR2 FQNEAQ (reference sequence). This CDR3 is CASSLFPLGYNEQFF. The CDR3 DNA is TGTGCCAGCAGCTTATTTCCCTTAGGATACAATGAGCAGTTCTTC.

This clonotype was picked up a small number of times. V usage is TRBV6-5 and J usage is TRBJ2-5, with D perhaps matching TRBD1 or TRBD2 (5 bases each). This CDR3 comprises 17 residues. V was pared by 2 bases and J by 2 bases, with 18 bases between. Germline V gene sequence: CDR1 MNHEY, CDR2 SVGAGI. The CDR3 reads CASSYGQLAGGQETQYF. CDR3 sequence (DNA): TGTGCCAGCAGTTACGGGCAACTTGCTGGGGGACAAGAGACCCAGTACTTC.

This clonotype appeared a few times. The chain uses TRBV20-1 and TRBJ2-3, with TRBD1 matching over 8 bases. In germline, CDR1 is DFQATT, CDR2 SNEGSKA (reference sequence). The CDR3 is 18 amino acids. The junction had 11 bases not matched to a gene; V was cut back by 0 bases and J by 0 bases. CDR3 region: CSARDSLSYRGSTDTQYF. CDR3 sequence (DNA): TGCAGTGCTAGAGATTCCTTGTCATACAGGGGGAGCACAGATACGCAGTATTTT.

The chain links TRBV3-1 to TRBJ2-7, with TRBD2 matching 7 bases. The V segment lost 6 bases and the J segment 4 bases; nucleotides outside the gene matches: 15. This CDR3 region has 16 residues. The germline CDR1 and CDR2 sequences are LGHDT and YNNKEL (reference sequence). Here the CDR3 reads CASSGIAAGEGYEQYF. DNA for the CDR3: TGTGCCAGCAGTGGGATCGCGGCGGGAGAGGGATACGAGCAGTACTTC.